One sample yielded the 7 T cell receptor beta chains listed below, sequenced in a study of B cell selection in AIRE deficiency. The regulatory T cell sort gate was CD4+CD25hiCD127low/negative. Only in-frame clones appear in the TCRdb table, and some are missing; sequencing was by immunoSEQ multiplex PCR. The sample carries thousands of clones, 78% recorded once. The sequenced sample was Tregs sorted from PBMCs. These receptors all stem from a human donor with AIRE deficiency.

V gene TRBV4-2 combines with J gene TRBJ2-1; D gene ambiguous. Germline values: CDR1 LGHNA, CDR2 YNFKEQ. The CDR3 is 12 residues long. With 3 bases removed from V and 4 bases from J, the gap between germline ends came to 4 bases. Here the CDR3 DNA reads TGTGCCAGCAGCCAGGGGTACAATGAGCAGTTCTTC. This codes for CASSQGYNEQFF.

The sample holds one count of this clone. V and J are TRBV28 and TRBJ2-1; TRBD2 agrees at 9 bases. V was clipped by 6 bases and J by 3 bases; unmatched bases: 15. The CDR3 runs to 18 residues. Germline V gives CDR1 MDHEN, CDR2 SYDVKM. The CDR3 spells CASRSETWGTSFYNEQFF. The CDR3 DNA follows: TGTGCCAGCAGGTCAGAAACTTGGGGGACTAGCTTCTACAATGAGCAGTTCTTC.

The V call is TRBV7-2, the J call TRBJ1-2; D is undetermined. V gave up 1 base and J gave up 5 bases, with 5 bases separating them. Per the germline V gene, CDR1 is SGHTA and CDR2 is FQGNSA. The CDR3 runs 12 residues. This CDR3 reads CASSLDRYGYTF. Written as DNA, the CDR3 is TGTGCCAGCAGCTTAGATAGATATGGCTACACCTTC.

The genes are TRBV9 and TRBJ1-5, with a possible D match to TRBD1 (5 bases). Germline CDR1 is SGDLS and CDR2 is YYNGEE. This CDR3 region has 15 residues. V dropped 0 bases and J dropped 0 bases, with 7 bases sitting between them. The DNA for the CDR3 is TGTGCCAGCAGCGTAGCAGGGCTTAGCAATCAGCCCCAGCATTTT. Translation: CASSVAGLSNQPQHF. Complete variable domain (other parts from reference TRBV9 and TRBJ1-5): DSGVTQTPKHLITATGQRVTLRCSPRSGDLSVYWYQQSLDQGLQFLIQYYNGEERAKGNILERFSAQQFPDLHSELNLSSLELGDSALYFCASSVAGLSNQPQHFGDGTRLSIL.

This clone was observed once. V usage is TRBV7-8 and J usage is TRBJ2-7; TRBD2 agrees at 10 bases. The CDR3 runs 18 residues. The germline gives CDR1 SGHVS, CDR2 FQNEAQ. V shed 1 base and J 3 bases; nucleotides not matched to a gene: 12. The CDR3: CASSLGYPLAGEFYEQYF. Written as DNA, the CDR3 is TGTGCCAGCAGCTTAGGTTACCCTCTAGCGGGAGAATTCTACGAGCAGTACTTC.

In its sample, this clone was seen once. The genes are TRBV11-2 and TRBJ1-2, with 7 bases lining up with TRBD1. This CDR3 has 15 residues. Germline V gives CDR1 SGHAT, CDR2 FQNNGV. J was trimmed by 5 bases and V by 5 bases; bases with no gene match: 11. The CDR3 protein is CASSARQGEGYGYTF. CDR3 in DNA: TGTGCCAGCAGCGCCCGACAGGGTGAAGGTTATGGCTACACCTTC.

This rearrangement joins TRBV18 to TRBJ2-4; 7 positions agree with TRBD2. The V segment lost 3 bases and the J segment 7 bases; nucleotides outside the gene matches: 6. Germline-derived CDR1 and CDR2 are KGHSH and LQKENI. The CDR3 has 14 amino acids. Here the CDR3 reads CASSPSRGVNIQYF. In DNA, the CDR3 is TGTGCCAGCTCACCGTCCCGGGGGGTTAACATTCAGTACTTC. The variable domain in full, completed from reference TRBV18 and TRBJ2-4, reads NAGVMQNPRHLVRRRGQEARLRCSPMKGHSHVYWYRQLPEEGLKFMVYLQKENIIDESGMPKERFSAEFPKEGPSILRIQQVVRGDSAAYFCASSPSRGVNIQYFGAGTRLSVL.